This T cell receptor beta chain was sequenced for a study of blood T cell repertoires in COVID-19. TCRdb keeps only in-frame clones here, not all; method: immunoSEQ multiplex PCR. Of about 260,000 clones listed, approximately 90% were seen once; the top ten hold around 1%. The CDR3 covers 15 residues. V lost 3 bases and J 0 bases, leaving 9 bases between the germline ends. Germline V gene sequence: CDR1 MNHEY, CDR2 SMNVEV (reference sequence). This clone was detected only once. The TCR was taken from a man aged 50 to 59 who had been exposed to COVID-19. The gene calls are TRBV27 and TRBJ1-3; D remains unclear. The sequenced material came from PBMCs or T cells enriched from blood (not recorded which). The CDR3 coding sequence is TGTGCCAGCAGTTTTCGACATACCTCTGGAAACACCATATATTTT. Translated, it gives CASSFRHTSGNTIYF.